These 20 T cell receptor beta chains came from one sample sequenced in a study of cytomegalovirus exposure and HLA in healthy donors. The PCR ran on 60 Vbeta and 13 Jbeta primers. The data were produced by immunoSEQ multiplex PCR, yet TCRdb's version contains in-frame clones alone and is incomplete. The table lists about 110,000 clones, approximately 81% of them singletons. The sample was PBMCs. The source is a woman in her thirties in good health and CMV-seronegative.

This rearrangement joins TRBV6-1 to TRBJ1-5; D might be TRBD1 (5 bases). Trimming stripped 4 bases from V and 1 base from J, with 11 bases between. The CDR3 extends over 15 amino acids. Per the germline V gene, CDR1 is MNHNS and CDR2 is SASEGT. CDR3 protein: CASSALRESNQPQHF. The DNA for the CDR3 is TGTGCCAGCAGTGCACTCAGGGAAAGCAATCAGCCCCAGCATTTT.

A few counts support this clone. V is TRBV6-5 and J is TRBJ2-7, with a possible D match to TRBD2 (5 bases). The CDR3 is made up of 14 amino acids. The ends were cut back, 1 base at V and 6 bases at J, with 13 bases in the middle. Germline V gene lookup returns CDR1 MNHEY and CDR2 SVGAGI. CDR3 in DNA: TGTGCCAGCAGTTACTTGGGATATGAGGGCGAGCAGTACTTC. This encodes CASSYLGYEGEQYF.

This sequence joins TRBV27 and TRBJ2-5; a possible D gene is TRBD1 (6 bases). Trimming left V 2 bases short and J 5 bases short, with 9 bases between. The CDR3 length is 13 residues. Germline V gene lookup returns CDR1 MNHEY and CDR2 SMNVEV (reference sequence). CDR3 residues: CASSLTRGETQYF. CDR3 DNA: TGTGCCAGCAGTTTAACTAGGGGGGAGACCCAGTACTTC.

The chain couples TRBV18 to TRBJ2-3, with 7 bases that match TRBD1. This CDR3 is 15 amino acids long. Germline CDR1 KGHSH, CDR2 LQKENI. Germline trimming cut 2 bases from V and 2 bases from J; bases unmatched to any gene: 4. The CDR3 here is CASSPGTDSTDTQYF. In DNA, the CDR3 is TGTGCCAGCTCACCAGGGACAGATTCCACAGATACGCAGTATTTT.

The sample holds one count of this clone. The J gene is TRBJ2-3, the V gene TRBV27, with TRBD2 identical over 9 bases. Trimming took 3 bases from V and 6 from J; bases not matched to a gene: 4. The CDR3 sequence is 14 residues long. Germline loops: CDR1 MNHEY, CDR2 SMNVEV (reference sequence). The CDR3 loop reads CASSFAGGRDTQYF. The CDR3 coding sequence is TGTGCCAGCAGTTTCGCGGGAGGGAGGGATACGCAGTATTTT.

V usage is TRBV27 and J usage is TRBJ1-5; the match to TRBD1 covers 9 bases. There are 19 residues in the CDR3. V dropped 2 bases and J dropped 3; count of bases not matched to a gene: 14. Germline V gene lookup returns CDR1 MNHEY and CDR2 SMNVEV (reference sequence). Here the CDR3 reads CASSLRFGTGRFDNQPQHF. The CDR3, as DNA: TGTGCCAGCAGTTTACGGTTCGGGACAGGGAGGTTTGACAATCAGCCCCAGCATTTT.

V gene TRBV11-3 combines with J gene TRBJ2-1; 9 bases fit TRBD1. CDR3 length: 16 residues. Germline CDR1 and CDR2: SGHNT and YENEEA. The trim removed 1 base at V and 7 bases at J, leaving 8 bases unmatched. CDR3 amino acids: CASSLVAGQGLNEQFF. For the CDR3, the DNA is TGTGCCAGCAGCTTAGTCGCTGGACAGGGGCTAAATGAGCAGTTCTTC.

V usage is TRBV6-5 and J usage is TRBJ2-7; 11 nucleotides agree with TRBD2. Trimming took 0 bases from V and 2 from J; bases not matched to a gene: 3. The CDR3 totals 16 residues. Germline lookup yields CDR1 MNHEY and CDR2 SVGAGI. The CDR3 region is CASSYSTSGETYEQYF. In DNA, the CDR3 is TGTGCCAGCAGTTACTCGACTAGCGGGGAAACCTACGAGCAGTACTTC.

The rearrangement links TRBV29-1 to TRBJ2-1, with 7 bases identical to TRBD2. V shed 7 bases, J shed 4 bases, and the junction held 7 bases outside the gene matches. The CDR3 covers 13 residues. The germline V gene encodes CDR1 SQVTM and CDR2 ANQGSEA. CDR3 region: CSDRDYQYNEQFF. The DNA for the CDR3 is TGCAGCGACCGGGACTACCAATACAATGAGCAGTTCTTC.

The rearrangement uses TRBV19 and TRBJ2-7; D not certain. Per the germline V gene, CDR1 is LNHDA and CDR2 is SQIVND (reference sequence). This CDR3 has 14 residues. Trimming removed 3 bases from V and 0 bases from J, with 9 bases in between. CDR3 sequence reads: CASSMRRNSYEQYF. Written as DNA, the CDR3 is TGTGCCAGTAGTATGCGGCGCAACTCCTACGAGCAGTACTTC. The variable domain in full, with the rest retrieved from reference TRBV19 and TRBJ2-7, is DGGITQSPKYLFRKEGQNVTLSCEQNLNHDAMYWYRQDPGQGLRLIYYSQIVNDFQKGDIAEGYSVSREKKESFPLTVTSAQKNPTAFYLCASSMRRNSYEQYFGPGTRLTVT.

The chain is built from TRBV28 and TRBJ2-7; 14 bases agree with TRBD2. CDR3 length: 17 residues. Unmatched junction bases numbered 8, after V lost 6 bases and J lost 1 base. Looked up from germline, CDR1 is MDHEN and CDR2 is SYDVKM. The CDR3 here is CASRSTSGRAPSYEQYF. CDR3 sequence (DNA): TGTGCCAGCAGATCGACTAGCGGGAGGGCTCCGTCCTACGAGCAGTACTTC.

The chain combines TRBV7-2 with TRBJ1-2, with 9 bases lining up with TRBD1. The CDR3 contains 13 residues. Trimming cost V 3 bases and J 8 bases; bases outside gene matches: 4. CDR1 and CDR2 from the germline V gene are SGHTA and FQGNSA. The CDR3 here is CASSFPTGGGYTF. The DNA of the CDR3 is TGTGCCAGCAGCTTCCCCACAGGGGGCGGCTACACCTTC.

This clone was seen once. The chain is built from TRBV15 and TRBJ2-5, with D perhaps TRBD1 (6 bases). The CDR3 runs 14 residues. V lost 5 bases and J 9 bases, leaving 19 bases between the germline ends. CDR1 and CDR2 from the germline V gene are LNHNV and YYDKDF (reference sequence). CDR3 nucleotides: TGTGCCACCAGCCGGGACACCGCTTTATGGGCCCAGTACTTC. It is translated as CATSRDTALWAQYF.

The CDR3 loop reads CATSRDRGVAQPQHF. The CDR3 DNA reads TGTGCCACCAGCAGAGATCGCGGGGTAGCTCAGCCCCAGCATTTT. The chain uses TRBV15 and TRBJ1-5; no reliable D call. Germline-derived CDR1 and CDR2 are LNHNV and YYDKDF (reference sequence). The CDR3 is 15 residues long. Deletions cut 0 bases from V and 6 bases from J, with 12 bases between.

The chain couples TRBV9 to TRBJ1-2; D not certain. Germline values: CDR1 SGDLS, CDR2 YYNGEE. This CDR3 comprises 15 residues. V was shortened by 0 bases and J by 5 bases, with 14 bases between the two germline ends. CDR3 region: CASSVAVGSGYGYTF. In DNA form, the CDR3 reads TGTGCCAGCAGCGTAGCTGTCGGGTCCGGTTATGGCTACACCTTC.

The V and J genes are TRBV6-5 and TRBJ2-5; the match to TRBD1 covers 8 bases. The J call may be mistaken, given a closer DNA end match to TRBJ2-7. Germline values: CDR1 MNHEY, CDR2 SVGAGI. The CDR3 is 13 residues long. CDR3 protein: CASKRTGNYEQYF. CDR3 nucleotide sequence: TGTGCCAGCAAAAGGACAGGGAACTACGAGCAGTACTTC.

The rearrangement links TRBV10-3 to TRBJ1-2; possible D gene TRBD1, 6 bases. CDR3 length: 17 residues. V dropped 0 bases and J dropped 4 bases, with 18 bases sitting between them. CDR1 is ENHRY, CDR2 SYGVKD, per germline. DNA for the CDR3: TGTGCCATCAGTGAGTCGGCAGGAATAGGGGGATCCTATGGCTACACCTTC. Translated: CAISESAGIGGSYGYTF.

This clone was detected only once. The CDR3 is CASSPSSSYTDTQYF. CDR3 DNA sequence: TGTGCCAGCAGCCCCTCGTCGTCCTACACAGATACGCAGTATTTT. The rearrangement joins TRBV28 to TRBJ2-3; D gene uncertain. CDR3 length equals 15 residues. Germline values: CDR1 MDHEN, CDR2 SYDVKM. The V and J ends lost 6 bases and 2 bases respectively, with 15 bases between them.

This chain joins TRBV14 and TRBJ2-5; weak D call: TRBD1 (6 bases). The CDR3 has 13 residues. The V end was cut by 4 bases, the J end by 5 bases, with 11 bases between. Germline-derived CDR1 and CDR2 are SGHDN and FVKESK. CDR3 DNA sequence: TGTGCCAGCAGCCTCAGGGGTCTGGAGACCCAGTACTTC. Translated, it gives CASSLRGLETQYF.

The chain joins TRBV5-4 to TRBJ2-2; D is possibly TRBD1 (6 bases). Trimming took 4 bases from V and 1 from J, leaving 11 bases between them. The CDR3 spans 15 residues. CDR1 is SGHNT, CDR2 YYREEE, per germline (reference sequence). CDR3: CASSAGTLNTGELFF. The CDR3 nucleotides read TGTGCCAGCAGCGCCGGGACACTGAACACCGGGGAGCTGTTTTTT.